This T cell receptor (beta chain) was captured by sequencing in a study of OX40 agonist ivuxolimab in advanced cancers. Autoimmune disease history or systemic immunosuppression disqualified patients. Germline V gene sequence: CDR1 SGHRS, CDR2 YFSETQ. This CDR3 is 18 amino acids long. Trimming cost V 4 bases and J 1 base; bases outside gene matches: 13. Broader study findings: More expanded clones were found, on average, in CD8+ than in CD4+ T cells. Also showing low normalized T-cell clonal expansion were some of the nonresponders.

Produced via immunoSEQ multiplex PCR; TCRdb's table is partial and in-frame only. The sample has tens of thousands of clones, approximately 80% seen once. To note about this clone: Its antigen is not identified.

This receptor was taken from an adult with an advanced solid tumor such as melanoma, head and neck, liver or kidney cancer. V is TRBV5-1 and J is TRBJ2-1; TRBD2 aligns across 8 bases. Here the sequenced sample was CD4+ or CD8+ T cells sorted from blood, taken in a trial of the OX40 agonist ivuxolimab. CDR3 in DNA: TGCGCCAGCAGCCAGGGGTCCACTAGCGGTTCTTCCTACAATGAGCAGTTCTTC. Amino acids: CASSQGSTSGSSYNEQFF.